This TCR beta chain was captured by sequencing in a study of STAT3 mutations in large granular lymphocyte leukemia. General observations from the study: Clonal expansion was inferred from samples taken at other timepoints. At least one immunodominant TCR beta clonotype appeared in every T-cell large granular lymphocyte leukemia patient.

TCRdb keeps only in-frame clones here, not all; method: immunoSEQ multiplex PCR. The sample lists some 10,000 clones; about 55% were seen once. This CDR3 is built from 15 residues. The V end lost 2 bases, the J end lost 3 bases, and 14 bases lay between the germline ends. Germline V gene sequence: CDR1 PRHDT, CDR2 FYEKMQ (reference sequence). Remarks on this clone: Its target is not known.

The receptor comes from a boy younger than 18 with T-cell large granular lymphocyte leukemia. Some clones in this sample may be carry-over from other donors' samples. Sequencing was done on a sample of peripheral blood mononuclear cells. The chain combines TRBV13 with TRBJ2-7; weak D call: TRBD2 (5 bases). The CDR3 region is CASSLSGRRNYEQYF. CDR3 sequence (DNA): TGTGCCAGCAGCTTATCTGGGAGAAGAAACTACGAGCAGTACTTC.